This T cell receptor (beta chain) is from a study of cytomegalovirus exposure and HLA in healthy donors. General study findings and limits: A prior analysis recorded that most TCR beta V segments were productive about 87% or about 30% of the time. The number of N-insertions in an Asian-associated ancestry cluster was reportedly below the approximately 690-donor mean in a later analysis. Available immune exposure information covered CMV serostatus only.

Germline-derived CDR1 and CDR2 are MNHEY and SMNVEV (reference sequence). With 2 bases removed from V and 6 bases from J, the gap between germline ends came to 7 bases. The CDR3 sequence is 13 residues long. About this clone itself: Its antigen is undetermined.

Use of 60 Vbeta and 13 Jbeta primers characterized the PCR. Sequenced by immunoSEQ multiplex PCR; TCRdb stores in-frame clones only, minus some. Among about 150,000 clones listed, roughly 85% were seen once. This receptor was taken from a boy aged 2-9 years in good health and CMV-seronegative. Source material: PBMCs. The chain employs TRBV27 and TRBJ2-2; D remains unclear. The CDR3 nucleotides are TGTGCCAGCAGTTTACTCGGAGCCGGGGAGCTGTTTTTT. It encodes CASSLLGAGELFF.